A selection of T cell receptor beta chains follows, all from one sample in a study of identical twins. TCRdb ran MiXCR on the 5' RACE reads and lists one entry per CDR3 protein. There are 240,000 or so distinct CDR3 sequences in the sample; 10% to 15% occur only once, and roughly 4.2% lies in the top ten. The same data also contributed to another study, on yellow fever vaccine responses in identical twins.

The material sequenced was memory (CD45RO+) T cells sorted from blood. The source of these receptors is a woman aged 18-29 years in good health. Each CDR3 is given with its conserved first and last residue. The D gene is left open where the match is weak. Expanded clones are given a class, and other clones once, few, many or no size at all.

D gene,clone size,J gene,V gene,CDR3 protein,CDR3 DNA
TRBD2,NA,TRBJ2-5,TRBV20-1,CSVKRGSQETQYF,TGCAGTGTGAAGCGGGGGAGCCAAGAGACCCAGTACTTC
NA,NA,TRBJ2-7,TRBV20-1,CSARELIDYEQYF,TGCAGTGCTAGGGAACTTATTGATTACGAGCAGTACTTC
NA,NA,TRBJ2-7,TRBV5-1,CASSLEGGAYEQYF,TGCGCCAGCAGCTTGGAGGGTGGGGCCTACGAGCAGTACTTC
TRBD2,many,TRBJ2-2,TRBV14,CASSRGTSGAGELFF,TGTGCCAGCAGCCGGGGGACTAGCGGGGCCGGGGAGCTGTTTTTT
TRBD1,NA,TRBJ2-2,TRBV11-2,CASSLQTGVNTGELFF,TGTGCCAGCAGCCTGCAGACAGGGGTGAACACCGGGGAGCTGTTTTTT
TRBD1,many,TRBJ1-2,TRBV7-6,CASSLGQGTISVYTF,TGTGCCAGCAGCTTAGGACAGGGGACTATATCTGTCTACACCTTC
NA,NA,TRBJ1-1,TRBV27,CASSRGQARNTEAFF,TGTGCCAGCAGCCGAGGACAAGCCAGGAACACTGAAGCTTTCTTT
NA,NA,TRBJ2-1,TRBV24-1,CATSDIGESTQFF,TGTGCCACCAGTGATATTGGTGAGTCGACGCAGTTCTTC
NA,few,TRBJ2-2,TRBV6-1,CASNRRANTGELFF,TGTGCCAGCAACAGGAGAGCGAACACCGGGGAGCTGTTTTTT
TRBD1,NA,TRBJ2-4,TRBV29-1,CSAGQGIQYF,TGCAGCGCCGGACAGGGGATTCAGTACTTC
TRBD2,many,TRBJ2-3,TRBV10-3,CAISDMGGLPIADTQYF,TGTGCCATCAGTGATATGGGAGGGCTCCCTATCGCAGATACGCAGTATTTT
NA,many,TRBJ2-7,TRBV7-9,CASGPPSSYEQYF,TGTGCCAGCGGTCCCCCTAGCTCCTACGAGCAGTACTTC
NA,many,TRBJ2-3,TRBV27,CASSFGYGGRSDTQYF,TGTGCCAGCAGTTTCGGGTATGGAGGGCGATCAGATACGCAGTATTTT
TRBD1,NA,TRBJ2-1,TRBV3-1,CASSQDRGLGNEQFF,TGTGCCAGCAGCCAGGACAGGGGACTCGGCAATGAGCAGTTCTTC
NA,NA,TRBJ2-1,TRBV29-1,CSVARDGVPSNEQFF,TGCAGCGTCGCCCGGGACGGGGTCCCTTCCAATGAGCAGTTCTTC
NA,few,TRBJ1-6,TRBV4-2,CASSQEGQGFSPLHF,TGTGCCAGCAGCCAAGAGGGGCAGGGTTTTTCACCCCTCCACTTT
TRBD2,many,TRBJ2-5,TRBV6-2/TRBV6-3,CASSYPTRGTSGTQYF,TGTGCCAGCAGTTACCCAACCCGGGGGACTAGTGGGACCCAGTACTTC
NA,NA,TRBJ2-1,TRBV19,CASSIGYNNEQFF,TGTGCCAGTAGTATCGGCTATAATAATGAGCAGTTCTTC
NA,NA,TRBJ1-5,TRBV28,CASSLRPQQPQHF,TGTGCCAGCAGTTTGAGGCCTCAGCAGCCCCAGCATTTT
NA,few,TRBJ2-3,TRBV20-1,CSAHSVRGHTQYF,TGCAGTGCCCATAGTGTTCGCGGACATACGCAGTATTTT
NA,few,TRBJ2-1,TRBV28,CASSPLRRSSYNEQFF,TGTGCCAGCAGCCCCCTGCGGAGGAGCTCCTACAATGAGCAGTTCTTC
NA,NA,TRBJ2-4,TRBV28,CASFSPGAKNIQYF,TGTGCCAGCTTCAGTCCTGGAGCCAAAAACATTCAGTACTTC
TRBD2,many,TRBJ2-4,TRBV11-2,CASSLSTGTSGRGNIQYF,TGTGCCAGCAGCTTATCGACCGGGACTAGCGGGAGGGGGAACATTCAGTACTTC
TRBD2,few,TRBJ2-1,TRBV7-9,CASSSSTLGLAGDEQFF,TGTGCCAGCAGCTCATCGACCTTAGGACTAGCGGGAGATGAGCAGTTCTTC
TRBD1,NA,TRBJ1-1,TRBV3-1,CASTRDSSEAFF,TGTGCCAGCACCCGGGACAGTTCGGAAGCTTTCTTT
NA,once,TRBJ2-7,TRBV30,CAWSVAGAYEQYF,TGTGCCTGGAGTGTAGCAGGGGCCTACGAGCAGTACTTC
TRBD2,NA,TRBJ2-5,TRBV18,CASSQRSSGGPETQYF,TGTGCCAGCTCACAAAGGTCATCGGGAGGGCCAGAGACCCAGTACTTC
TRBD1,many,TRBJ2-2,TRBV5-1,CASSTGTVGTGELFF,TGCGCCAGCAGCACCGGGACAGTGGGCACCGGGGAGCTGTTTTTT
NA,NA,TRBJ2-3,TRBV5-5,CASSLGGVGDTQYF,TGTGCCAGCAGCTTGGGGGGGGTAGGGGATACGCAGTATTTT
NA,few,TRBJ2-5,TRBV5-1,CASSSNRDQETQYF,TGCGCCAGCAGCTCTAACAGGGACCAAGAGACCCAGTACTTC
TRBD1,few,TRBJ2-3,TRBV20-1,CSARGTGWTDTQYF,TGCAGTGCTAGAGGGACAGGGTGGACAGATACGCAGTATTTT
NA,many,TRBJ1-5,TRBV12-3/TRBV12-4,CASSFSDQPQHF,TGTGCCAGCAGTTTCTCAGATCAGCCCCAGCATTTT
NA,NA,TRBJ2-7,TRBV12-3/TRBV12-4,CASKGPLTYEQYF,TGTGCCAGCAAAGGGCCTCTAACCTACGAGCAGTACTTC
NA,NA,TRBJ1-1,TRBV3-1,CASSQGQTDAEAFF,TGTGCCAGCAGCCAAGGACAGACGGACGCGGAAGCTTTCTTT
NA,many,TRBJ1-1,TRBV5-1,CASSLAQGGGEAFF,TGCGCCAGCAGCTTAGCCCAAGGGGGAGGTGAAGCTTTCTTT
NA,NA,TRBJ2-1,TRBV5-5,CASSLWAANEQFF,TGTGCCAGCAGCTTGTGGGCAGCAAATGAGCAGTTCTTC
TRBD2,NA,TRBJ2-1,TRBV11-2,CASSLESGASGLSKKQFF,TGTGCCAGCAGCTTAGAGAGCGGGGCTAGCGGCTTGAGCAAGAAGCAGTTCTTC
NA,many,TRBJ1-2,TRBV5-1,CASSLAGAANYGYTF,TGCGCCAGCAGCTTGGCCGGGGCTGCTAACTATGGCTACACCTTC
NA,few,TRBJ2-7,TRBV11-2,CASSYEYEQYF,TGTGCCAGCAGCTACGAGTACGAGCAGTACTTC
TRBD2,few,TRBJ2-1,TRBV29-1,CSVAGTSGSYNEQFF,TGCAGCGTTGCCGGGACTAGCGGTTCCTACAATGAGCAGTTCTTC
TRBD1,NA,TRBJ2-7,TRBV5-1,CASSLGGQVLSYEQYF,TGCGCCAGCAGCTTGGGGGGACAGGTCCTCTCCTACGAGCAGTACTTC
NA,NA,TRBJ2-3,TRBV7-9,CASSSDGRSTDTQYF,TGTGCCAGCAGCTCGGATGGTCGAAGCACAGATACGCAGTATTTT
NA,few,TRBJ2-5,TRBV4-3,CASSQGERLQETQYF,TGCGCCAGCAGCCAAGGGGAGCGACTCCAAGAGACCCAGTACTTC
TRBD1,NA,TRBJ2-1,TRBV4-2,CAMGSGTGTYNEQFF,TGTGCCATGGGCTCCGGGACAGGAACTTACAATGAGCAGTTCTTC
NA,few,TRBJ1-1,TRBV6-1,CASSKDRMTEAFF,TGTGCCAGCAGTAAAGACAGGATGACTGAAGCTTTCTTT
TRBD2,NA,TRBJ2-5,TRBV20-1,CSASRLAGGFGETQYF,TGCAGTGCTAGTAGGCTAGCGGGGGGGTTTGGGGAGACCCAGTACTTC
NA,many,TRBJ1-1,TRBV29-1,CSVRGGGGAAEAFF,TGCAGCGTCCGAGGGGGGGGCGGTGCAGCTGAAGCTTTCTTT
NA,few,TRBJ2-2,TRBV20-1,CSARAVAGTPEHRGELFF,TGCAGTGCTAGAGCTGTTGCGGGAACACCTGAACACCGAGGGGAGCTGTTTTTT
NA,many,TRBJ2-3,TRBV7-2,CASTSRADTQYF,TGTGCCAGCACCTCGAGGGCAGATACGCAGTATTTT
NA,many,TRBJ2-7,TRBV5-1,CASSLETAAHEQYF,TGCGCCAGCAGCTTGGAAACGGCGGCGCACGAGCAGTACTTC
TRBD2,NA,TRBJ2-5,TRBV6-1,CASSENWGGAETQYF,TGTGCCAGCAGTGAAAATTGGGGGGGAGCAGAGACCCAGTACTTC
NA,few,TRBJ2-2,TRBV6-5,CASSSWTEHTGELFF,TGTGCCAGCAGTTCGTGGACGGAACACACCGGGGAGCTGTTTTTT